The 10 T cell receptor beta chains below all came from one sample that was sequenced in a study of blood T cell repertoires in COVID-19 (dated by TCRdb to about 2020). Library preparation used the immunoSEQ multiplex PCR assay. TCRdb took over this immuneACCESS table, retaining in-frame rearrangements with V and J assigned. Such tables are incomplete; in checked studies, under half of the missing clones stem from an unresolved V gene, and the remainder is unexplained. Present in this sample are approximately 170,000 clones, 86% of which were seen just once. The ten largest clones capture approximately 10% of the sample. The specimen was peripheral blood. The receptors here all came from a woman aged 55-69 years with COVID-19, enrolled during active disease.

The J gene is TRBJ2-1, the V gene TRBV7-2; TRBD2 agrees at 10 bases. V shed 5 bases, J shed 2 bases, and the junction held 3 bases outside the gene matches. CDR1 and CDR2 from the germline V gene are SGHTA and FQGNSA. The CDR3 extends over 15 amino acids. The CDR3 sequence is CASSPSGSPYNEQFF. The CDR3 DNA reads TGTGCCAGCAGCCCTAGCGGGAGCCCCTACAATGAGCAGTTCTTC.

The V gene is TRBV2, the J gene TRBJ2-1; D might be TRBD1 (5 bases). The length of the CDR3 is 15 residues. The V end lost 6 bases, the J end lost 0 bases, and 12 bases lay between the germline ends. From germline, CDR1 is SNHLY and CDR2 FYNNEI. The CDR3 coding sequence is TGTGCCAGCAGCCGGACATCGAGCTCCTACAATGAGCAGTTCTTC. Protein product: CASSRTSSSYNEQFF.

This clone was observed a handful of times. The chain couples TRBV4-1 to TRBJ2-1, with 10 bases identical to TRBD2. Germline CDR1 MGHRA, CDR2 YSYEKL. The junction had 8 bases not matched to a gene; V was cut back by 0 bases and J by 3 bases. This CDR3 has 18 residues. The CDR3 sequence is CASSQDASGRDIYNEQFF. The CDR3, as DNA: TGCGCCAGCAGCCAAGATGCTAGCGGGAGAGATATCTACAATGAGCAGTTCTTC.

This clone was recorded only once. This chain links TRBV4-3 with TRBJ1-2; D gene uncertain. The length of the CDR3 is 14 residues. V dropped 0 bases and J dropped 5 bases, with 10 bases sitting between them. Germline CDR1 and CDR2: LGHNA and YSLEER. CDR3 sequence reads: CASSQDSNRYGYTF. CDR3 bases: TGCGCCAGCAGCCAAGATAGTAATCGATATGGCTACACCTTC.

The V call is TRBV9, the J call TRBJ2-7; 9 bases line up with TRBD2. V gave up 1 base and J gave up 1 base; unmatched junction bases: 3. Germline V lookup: CDR1 SGDLS, CDR2 YYNGEE. This CDR3 spans 15 amino acids. CDR3 DNA: TGTGCCAGCAGCGTACATAGCGGGAGTTCCTACGAGCAGTACTTC. Translation gives CASSVHSGSSYEQYF.

As for this clone: One end of the junction is discordant with germline, which a read error may explain. The rearrangement links TRBV5-1 to TRBJ2-3, with D possibly matching TRBD2 (5 bases). CDR3 length: 15 amino acids. CDR1 is SGHRS, CDR2 YFSETQ, per germline. This CDR3 reads CASRLARVSTDTQYF. CDR3 coding DNA: TGCGCCAGCAGATTGGCGAGGGTTTCTACAGATACGCAGTATTTT.

This chain uses TRBV5-6 with TRBJ2-2; 11 bases are a match to TRBD1. The germline V gene has CDR1 SGHDT and CDR2 YYEEEE. After removal of 3 bases from V and 5 bases from J, the junction contained 6 bases not matched to a gene. The CDR3 spans 16 residues. CDR3 coding DNA: TGTGCCAGCAGCTGGGACAGGGGGATGGATACCGGGGAGCTGTTTTTT. Encoded protein: CASSWDRGMDTGELFF.

The sample holds one count of this clone. The chain links TRBV25-1 to TRBJ2-3; D ambiguous. Trimming left V 3 bases short and J 2 bases short, with 12 bases between. CDR3 length equals 15 residues. CDR1 is MGHDK and CDR2 is SYGVNS in the germline V gene. DNA of the CDR3: TGTGCCAGCAGTGATCCGAGTCCCTACACAGATACGCAGTATTTT. As protein: CASSDPSPYTDTQYF.

CDR3 in DNA: TGTGCCAGCAGCCCCGTGGCAGGGAGGAGTGAAAAACTGTTTTTT. Amino acid sequence: CASSPVAGRSEKLFF. The V and J genes are TRBV5-4 and TRBJ1-4; weak D call: TRBD1 (5 bases). This CDR3 has 15 residues. V was cut by 4 bases and J by 7 bases, with 17 bases left in between. Germline assignment: CDR1 SGHNT and CDR2 YYREEE (reference sequence).

The chain uses TRBV12-3 or TRBV12-4 and TRBJ1-1, with unresolved D. Trimming pared 8 bases from V and 1 base from J, leaving 8 bases between. CDR3 size: 12 residues. CDR3 protein: CASVRGNTEAFF. The CDR3 region has the DNA TGTGCCAGCGTTCGGGGGAACACTGAAGCTTTCTTT.